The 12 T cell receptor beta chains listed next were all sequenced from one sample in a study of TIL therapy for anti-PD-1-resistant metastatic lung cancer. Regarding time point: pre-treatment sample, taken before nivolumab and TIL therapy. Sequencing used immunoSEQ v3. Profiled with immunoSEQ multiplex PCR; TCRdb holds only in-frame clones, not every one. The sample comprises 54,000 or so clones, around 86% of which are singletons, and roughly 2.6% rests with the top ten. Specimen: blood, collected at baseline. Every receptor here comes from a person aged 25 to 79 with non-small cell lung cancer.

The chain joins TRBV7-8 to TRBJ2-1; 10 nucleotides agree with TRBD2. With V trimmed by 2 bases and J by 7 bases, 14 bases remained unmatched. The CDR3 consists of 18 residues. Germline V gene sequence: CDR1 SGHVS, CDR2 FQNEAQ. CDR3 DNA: TGTGCCAGCAGCTTACGGAGCGGGAGGGCCCTCGATTTGAATGAGCAGTTCTTC. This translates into CASSLRSGRALDLNEQFF.

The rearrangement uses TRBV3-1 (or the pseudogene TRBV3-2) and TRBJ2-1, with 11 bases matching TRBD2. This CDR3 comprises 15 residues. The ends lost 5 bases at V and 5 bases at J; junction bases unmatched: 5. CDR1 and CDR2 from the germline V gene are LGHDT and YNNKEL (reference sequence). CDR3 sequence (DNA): TGTGCCAGCAGCATAGGGACTAGCGGCGACAATGAGCAGTTCTTC. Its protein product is CASSIGTSGDNEQFF.

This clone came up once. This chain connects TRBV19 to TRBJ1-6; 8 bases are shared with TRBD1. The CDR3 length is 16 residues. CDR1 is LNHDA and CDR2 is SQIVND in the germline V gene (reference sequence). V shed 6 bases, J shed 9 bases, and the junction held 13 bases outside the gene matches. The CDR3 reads CASSLWTGKISSPLHF. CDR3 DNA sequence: TGTGCCAGTAGCCTTTGGACAGGGAAAATTAGTTCACCCCTCCACTTT.

The CDR3 nucleotides read TGCGCCAGCAGCTTACAGGATAATTCACCCCTCCACTTT. Translation: CASSLQDNSPLHF. The V and J genes are TRBV5-1 and TRBJ1-6; a weak D match, TRBD1 (5 bases). The CDR3 length is 13 residues. The V gene's germline CDR1 is SGHRS and CDR2 YFSETQ. V was pared by 2 bases and J by 5 bases, with 5 bases between.

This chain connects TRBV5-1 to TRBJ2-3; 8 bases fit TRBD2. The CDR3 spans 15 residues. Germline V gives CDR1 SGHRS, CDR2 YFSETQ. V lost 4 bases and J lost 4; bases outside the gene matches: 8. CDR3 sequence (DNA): TGCGCCAGCAGCCAAGCGGGAGTAGGCTCAGATACGCAGTATTTT. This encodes CASSQAGVGSDTQYF.

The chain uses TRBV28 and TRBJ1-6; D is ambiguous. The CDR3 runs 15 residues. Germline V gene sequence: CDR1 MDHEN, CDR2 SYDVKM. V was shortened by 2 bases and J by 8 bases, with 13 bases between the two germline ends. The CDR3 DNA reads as TGTGCCAGCAGTTTAGTGCCGGGATTGGATTCACCCCTCCACTTT. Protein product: CASSLVPGLDSPLHF. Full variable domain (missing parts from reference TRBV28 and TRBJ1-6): DVKVTQSSRYLVKRTGEKVFLECVQDMDHENMFWYRQDPGLGLRLIYFSYDVKMKEKGDIPEGYSVSREKKERFSLILESASTNQTSMYLCASSLVPGLDSPLHFGNGTRLTVT.

The CDR3 loop reads CASGDPGGELFF. The CDR3, as DNA: TGCGCCAGCGGGGATCCAGGCGGGGAGCTGTTTTTT. V is TRBV5-1 and J is TRBJ2-2; no reliable D call. Between the trimmed V and J ends, which lost 7 bases and 7 bases, there was a span of 11 bases. The CDR3 runs to 12 residues. Germline values: CDR1 SGHRS, CDR2 YFSETQ.

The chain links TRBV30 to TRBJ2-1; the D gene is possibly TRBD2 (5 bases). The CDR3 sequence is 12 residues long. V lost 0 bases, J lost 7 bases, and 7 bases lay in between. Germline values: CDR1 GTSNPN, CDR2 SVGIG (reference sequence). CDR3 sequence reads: CAWSVEGNEQFF. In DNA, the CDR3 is TGTGCCTGGAGTGTAGAGGGAAATGAGCAGTTCTTC.

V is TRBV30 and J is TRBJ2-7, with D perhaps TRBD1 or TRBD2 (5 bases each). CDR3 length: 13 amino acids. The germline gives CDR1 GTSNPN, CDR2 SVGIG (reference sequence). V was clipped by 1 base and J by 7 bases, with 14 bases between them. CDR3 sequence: CAWSGGWGEEQYF. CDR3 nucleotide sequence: TGTGCCTGGAGTGGAGGGTGGGGCGAGGAGCAGTACTTC.

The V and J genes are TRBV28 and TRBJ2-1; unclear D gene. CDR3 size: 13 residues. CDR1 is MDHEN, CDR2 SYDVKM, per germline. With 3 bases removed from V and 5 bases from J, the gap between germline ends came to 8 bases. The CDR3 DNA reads TGTGCCAGCAGTTTGCGGATGGACAATGAGCAGTTCTTC. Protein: CASSLRMDNEQFF.

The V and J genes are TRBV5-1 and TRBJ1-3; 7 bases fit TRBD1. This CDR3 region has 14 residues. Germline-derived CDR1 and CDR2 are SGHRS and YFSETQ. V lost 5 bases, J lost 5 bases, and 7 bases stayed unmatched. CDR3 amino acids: CASRTDRVRNTIYF. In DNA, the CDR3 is TGCGCCAGCAGGACAGACAGGGTCAGAAACACCATATATTTT.

CDR3 coding DNA: TGTGCCAGCAGTGCACCGGGACGGTTGAACACTGAAGCTTTCTTT. It specifies CASSAPGRLNTEAFF. J is TRBJ1-1 and V is TRBV28, with a tentative D call TRBD1 (5 bases). V shed 5 bases and J shed 0 bases, with 13 bases lying between them. Germline CDR1 reads MDHEN; CDR2 reads SYDVKM. The CDR3 is made up of 15 amino acids.